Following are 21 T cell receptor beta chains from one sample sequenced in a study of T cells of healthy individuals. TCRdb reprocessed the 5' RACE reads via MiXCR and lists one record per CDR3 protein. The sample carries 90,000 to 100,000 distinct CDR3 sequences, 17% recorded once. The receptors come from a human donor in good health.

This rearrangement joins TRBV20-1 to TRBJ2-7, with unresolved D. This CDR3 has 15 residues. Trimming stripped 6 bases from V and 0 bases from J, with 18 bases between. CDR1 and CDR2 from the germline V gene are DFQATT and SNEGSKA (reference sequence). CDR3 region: CSALPGRRSSYEQYF. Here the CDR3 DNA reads TGCAGTGCCCTCCCCGGGCGGAGAAGCTCCTACGAGCAGTACTTC.

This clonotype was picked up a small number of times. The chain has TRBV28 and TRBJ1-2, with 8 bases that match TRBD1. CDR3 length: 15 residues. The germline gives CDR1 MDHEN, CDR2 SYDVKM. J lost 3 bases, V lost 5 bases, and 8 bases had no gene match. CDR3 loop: CASSPGQGPYYGYTF. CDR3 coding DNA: TGTGCCAGCAGTCCAGGACAGGGCCCTTACTATGGCTACACCTTC.

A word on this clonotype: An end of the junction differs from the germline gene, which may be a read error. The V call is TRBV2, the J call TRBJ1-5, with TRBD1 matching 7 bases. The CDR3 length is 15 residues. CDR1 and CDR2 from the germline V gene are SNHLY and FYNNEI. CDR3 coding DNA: TGTGCCAGCAGTAAAGACAGGGCGGGGGTTCAGCTCCAGCATTTT. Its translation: CASSKDRAGVQLQHF.

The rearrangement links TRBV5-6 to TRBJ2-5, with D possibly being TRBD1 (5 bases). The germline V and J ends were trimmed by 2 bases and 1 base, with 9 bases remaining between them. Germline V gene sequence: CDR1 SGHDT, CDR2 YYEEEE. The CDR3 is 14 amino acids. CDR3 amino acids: CASSLRQTQETQYF. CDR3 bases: TGTGCCAGCAGCTTAAGACAGACCCAAGAGACCCAGTACTTC. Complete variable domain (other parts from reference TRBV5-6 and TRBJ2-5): DAGVTQSPTHLIKTRGQQVTLRCSPKSGHDTVSWYQQALGQGPQFIFQYYEEEERQRGNFPDRFSGHQFPNYSSELNVNALLLGDSALYLCASSLRQTQETQYFGPGTRLLVL.

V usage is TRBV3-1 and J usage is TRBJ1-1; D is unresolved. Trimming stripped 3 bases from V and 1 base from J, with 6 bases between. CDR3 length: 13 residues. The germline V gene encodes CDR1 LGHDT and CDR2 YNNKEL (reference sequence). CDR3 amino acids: CASSHNRNTEAFF. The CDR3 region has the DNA TGTGCCAGCAGCCACAACAGGAACACTGAAGCTTTCTTT.

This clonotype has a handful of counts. CDR3 coding DNA: TGCAGTGCCGGCGGCTCGCGGGGGCCCAATGAGCAGTTCTTC. This codes for CSAGGSRGPNEQFF. The V call is TRBV20-1, the J call TRBJ2-1, with D possibly being TRBD2 (7 bases). Deletions cut 6 bases from V and 6 bases from J, with 18 bases between. Looked up from germline, CDR1 is DFQATT and CDR2 is SNEGSKA (reference sequence). The CDR3 length is 14 residues.

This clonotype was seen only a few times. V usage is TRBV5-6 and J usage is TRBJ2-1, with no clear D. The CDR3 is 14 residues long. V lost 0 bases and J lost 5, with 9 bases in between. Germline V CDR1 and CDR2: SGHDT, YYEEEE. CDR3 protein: CASSLGPKNNEQFF. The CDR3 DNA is TGTGCCAGCAGCTTGGGACCAAAGAACAATGAGCAGTTCTTC.

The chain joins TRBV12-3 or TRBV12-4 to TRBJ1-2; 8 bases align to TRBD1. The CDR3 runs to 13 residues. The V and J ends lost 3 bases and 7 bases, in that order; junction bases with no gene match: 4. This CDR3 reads CASSLTGDAGYTF. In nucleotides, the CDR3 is TGTGCCAGCAGTTTGACAGGGGACGCTGGCTACACCTTC.

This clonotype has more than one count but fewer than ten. CDR3 bases: TGCAGTGCTCGCGGTGGACAGGGCTTGACTGAAGCTTTCTTT. This translates into CSARGGQGLTEAFF. The rearrangement uses TRBV20-1 and TRBJ1-1; 8 bases match TRBD1. CDR1 and CDR2 (germline): DFQATT, SNEGSKA (reference sequence). V lost 5 bases to trimming and J lost 5 bases; unmatched junction nucleotides: 10. There are 14 residues in the CDR3.

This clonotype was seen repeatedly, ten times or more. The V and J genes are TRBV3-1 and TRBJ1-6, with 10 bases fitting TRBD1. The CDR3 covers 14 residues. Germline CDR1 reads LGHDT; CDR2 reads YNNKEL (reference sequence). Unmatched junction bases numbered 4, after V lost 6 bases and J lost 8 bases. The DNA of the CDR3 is TGTGCCAGCAGGACCGGGACAGGGGATTCACCCCTCCACTTT. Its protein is CASRTGTGDSPLHF.

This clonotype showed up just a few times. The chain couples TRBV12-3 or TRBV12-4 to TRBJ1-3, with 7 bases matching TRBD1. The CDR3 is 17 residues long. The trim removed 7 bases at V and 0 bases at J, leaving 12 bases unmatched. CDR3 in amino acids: CASNTGERRRSGNTIYF. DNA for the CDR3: TGTGCCAGCAACACAGGGGAAAGGCGCCGCTCTGGAAACACCATATATTTT.

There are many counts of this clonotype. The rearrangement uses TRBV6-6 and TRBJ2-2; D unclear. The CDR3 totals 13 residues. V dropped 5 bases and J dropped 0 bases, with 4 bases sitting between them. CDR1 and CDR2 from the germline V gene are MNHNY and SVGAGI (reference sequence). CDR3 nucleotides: TGTGCCAGCAGTAAGGCGAACACCGGGGAGCTGTTTTTT. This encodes CASSKANTGELFF.

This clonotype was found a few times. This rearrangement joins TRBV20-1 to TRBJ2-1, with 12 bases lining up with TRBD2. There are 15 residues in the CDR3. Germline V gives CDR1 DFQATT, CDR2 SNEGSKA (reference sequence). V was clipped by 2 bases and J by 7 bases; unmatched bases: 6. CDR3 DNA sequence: TGCAGTGCTAGATCGACTAGCGGGAGTAGAAATGAGCAGTTCTTC. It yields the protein CSARSTSGSRNEQFF.

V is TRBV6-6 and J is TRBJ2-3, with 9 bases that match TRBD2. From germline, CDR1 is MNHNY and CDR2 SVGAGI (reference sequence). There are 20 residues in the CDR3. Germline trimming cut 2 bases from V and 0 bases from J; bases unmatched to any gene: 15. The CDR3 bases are TGTGCCAGCAGTTACCCGACTAGCGGAACAGCGGGGACTAGCACAGATACGCAGTATTTT. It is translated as CASSYPTSGTAGTSTDTQYF.

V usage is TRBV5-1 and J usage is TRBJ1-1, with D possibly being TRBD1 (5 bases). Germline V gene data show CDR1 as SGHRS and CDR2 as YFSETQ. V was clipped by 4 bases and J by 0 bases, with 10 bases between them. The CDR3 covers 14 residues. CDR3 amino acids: CASSADSMNTEAFF. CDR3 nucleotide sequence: TGCGCCAGCAGCGCCGACAGTATGAACACTGAAGCTTTCTTT.

CDR3 in amino acids: CATSDRRQPSNTGELFF. CDR3 bases: TGTGCCACCAGTGACCGCCGACAGCCTTCGAACACCGGGGAGCTGTTTTTT. V gene TRBV24-1 combines with J gene TRBJ2-2; weak D call: TRBD1 (5 bases). Germline V gene sequence: CDR1 KGHDR, CDR2 SFDVKD. Trimming pared 4 bases from V and 0 bases from J, leaving 14 bases between. This CDR3 comprises 17 residues.

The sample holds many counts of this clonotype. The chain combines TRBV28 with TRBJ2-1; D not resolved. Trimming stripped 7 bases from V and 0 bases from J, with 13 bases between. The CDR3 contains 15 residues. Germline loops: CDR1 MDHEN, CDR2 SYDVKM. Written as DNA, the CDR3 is TGTGCCAGCACCCTCCGGCCGGACTCCTACAATGAGCAGTTCTTC. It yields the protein CASTLRPDSYNEQFF. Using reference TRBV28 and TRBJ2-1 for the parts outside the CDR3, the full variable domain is DVKVTQSSRYLVKRTGEKVFLECVQDMDHENMFWYRQDPGLGLRLIYFSYDVKMKEKGDIPEGYSVSREKKERFSLILESASTNQTSMYLCASTLRPDSYNEQFFGPGTRLTVL.

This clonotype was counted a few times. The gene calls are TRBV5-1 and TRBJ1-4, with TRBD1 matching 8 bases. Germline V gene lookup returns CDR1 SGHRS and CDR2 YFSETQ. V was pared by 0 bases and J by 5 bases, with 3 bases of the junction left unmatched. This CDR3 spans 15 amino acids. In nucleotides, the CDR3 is TGCGCCAGCAGCTTGGGACAGGGGCTCAATGAAAAACTGTTTTTT. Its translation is CASSLGQGLNEKLFF.

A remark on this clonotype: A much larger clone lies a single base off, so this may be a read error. CDR3 sequence (DNA): TGTGCCGGCAGTTCGAACAGGGGTGGCTCCTACAATGAGCAGTTCTTC. Translated: CAGSSNRGGSYNEQFF. The J gene is TRBJ2-1, the V gene TRBV7-6; 7 bases match TRBD1. The CDR3 spans 16 residues. Germline loops: CDR1 SGHVS, CDR2 FNYEAQ. The complete variable domain, with remaining parts taken from reference TRBV7-6 and TRBJ2-1, reads GAGVSQSPRYKVTKRGQDVALRCDPISGHVSLYWYRQALGQGPEFLTYFNYEAQQDKSGLPNDRFSAERPEGSISTLTIQRTEQRDSAMYRCAGSSNRGGSYNEQFFGPGTRLTVL.

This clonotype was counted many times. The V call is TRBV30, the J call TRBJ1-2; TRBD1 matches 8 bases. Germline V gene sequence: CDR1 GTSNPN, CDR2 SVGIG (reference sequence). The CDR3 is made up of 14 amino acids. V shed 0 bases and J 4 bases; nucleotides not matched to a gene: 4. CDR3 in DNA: TGTGCCTGGAGTGTCGTCAGGGGGCTCTATGGCTACACCTTC. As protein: CAWSVVRGLYGYTF.

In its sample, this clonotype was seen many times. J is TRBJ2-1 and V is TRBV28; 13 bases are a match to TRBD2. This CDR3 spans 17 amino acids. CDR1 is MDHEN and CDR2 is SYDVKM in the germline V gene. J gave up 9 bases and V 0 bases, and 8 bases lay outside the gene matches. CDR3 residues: CASSLWELAGGPGEQFF. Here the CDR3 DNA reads TGTGCCAGCAGTTTATGGGAACTAGCGGGAGGGCCGGGTGAGCAGTTCTTC.